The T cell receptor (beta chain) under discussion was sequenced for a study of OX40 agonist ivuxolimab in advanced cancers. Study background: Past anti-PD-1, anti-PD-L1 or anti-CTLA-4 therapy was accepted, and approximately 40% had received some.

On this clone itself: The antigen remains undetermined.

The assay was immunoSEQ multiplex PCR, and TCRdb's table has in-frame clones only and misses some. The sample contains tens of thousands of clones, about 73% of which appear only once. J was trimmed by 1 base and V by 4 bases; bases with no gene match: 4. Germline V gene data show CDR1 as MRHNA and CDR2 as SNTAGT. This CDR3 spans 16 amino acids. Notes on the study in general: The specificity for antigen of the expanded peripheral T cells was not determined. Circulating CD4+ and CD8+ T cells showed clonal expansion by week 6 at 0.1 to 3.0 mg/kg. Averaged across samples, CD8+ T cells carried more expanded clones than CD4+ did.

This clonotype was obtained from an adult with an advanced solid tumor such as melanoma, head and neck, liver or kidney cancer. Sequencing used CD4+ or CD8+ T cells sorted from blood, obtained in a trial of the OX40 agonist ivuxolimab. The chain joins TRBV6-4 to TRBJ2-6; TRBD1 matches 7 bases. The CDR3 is CASSAGQLSGANVLTF. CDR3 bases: TGTGCCAGCAGTGCGGGACAGCTATCTGGGGCCAACGTCCTGACTTTC.